The rows below give T cell receptor beta chains drawn from one sample of a study of control samples from healthy donors and cancer patients. Profiled with immunoSEQ multiplex PCR; TCRdb holds only in-frame clones, not every one. The profile covers about 100,000 clones, with approximately 86% appearing a single time and about 14% taken by the ten largest. The sequenced material came from blood. The receptors come from a young man in good health. CDR3s include the opening cysteine and the closing phenylalanine or tryptophan. The order of the fields is D gene, clone size, J gene, V gene, CDR3 protein, CDR3 DNA. The D gene is left open where the match is weak. Clone size is given for some rows only: seen once, a few or many times, or a class if the clone is expanded.

D: TRBD1
size: few
J: TRBJ1-2
V: TRBV19
CDR3: CASSRRTGLYGYTF
DNA: TGTGCCAGCAGTCGTAGGACAGGGCTTTATGGCTACACCTTC

D: .
size: .
J: TRBJ1-4
V: TRBV5-4
CDR3: CASSFSKGFNEKLFF
DNA: TGTGCCAGCAGCTTCTCGAAGGGATTTAATGAAAAACTGTTTTTT

D: .
size: .
J: TRBJ2-3
V: TRBV5-4
CDR3: CASRRGRTDTQYF
DNA: TGTGCCAGCAGACGGGGGCGCACAGATACGCAGTATTTT

D: .
size: .
J: TRBJ2-2
V: TRBV5-8
CDR3: CASSRHTGELFF
DNA: TGTGCCAGCAGCCGTCACACCGGGGAGCTGTTTTTT

D: .
size: .
J: TRBJ2-7
V: TRBV12-3/TRBV12-4
CDR3: CASSLGRAGEQYF
DNA: TGTGCCAGCAGTTTGGGACGGGCTGGGGAGCAGTACTTC

D: TRBD2
size: .
J: TRBJ2-5
V: TRBV29-1
CDR3: CSVLGRDWGTQYF
DNA: TGCAGCGTCTTGGGGAGGGATTGGGGGACCCAGTACTTC

D: .
size: .
J: TRBJ1-6
V: TRBV7-3
CDR3: CASSSGQSGKYNSPLHF
DNA: TGTGCCAGCAGCTCAGGACAGAGCGGGAAGTATAATTCACCCCTCCACTTT

D: TRBD1
size: .
J: TRBJ1-5
V: TRBV6-5
CDR3: CASSYWGTGWDQPQHF
DNA: TGTGCCAGCAGTTACTGGGGGACAGGGTGGGATCAGCCCCAGCATTTT

D: TRBD1
size: .
J: TRBJ2-7
V: TRBV28
CDR3: CASSSTIAARGQAGTYEQYF
DNA: TGTGCCAGCAGTTCAACAATTGCTGCCCGAGGACAGGCCGGAACCTACGAGCAGTACTTC

D: TRBD1
size: .
J: TRBJ1-3
V: TRBV4-2
CDR3: CASSRTGVSGNTIYF
DNA: TGTGCCAGCAGCCGGACAGGGGTTTCTGGAAACACCATATATTTT

D: .
size: few
J: TRBJ2-7
V: TRBV27
CDR3: CASSPGPEPYEQYF
DNA: TGTGCCAGCAGCCCAGGACCCGAGCCCTACGAGCAGTACTTC

D: TRBD1
size: .
J: TRBJ2-1
V: TRBV11-2
CDR3: CASRYRKPGQGAFEQFF
DNA: TGTGCCAGCAGATACCGAAAACCGGGACAGGGGGCTTTTGAGCAGTTCTTC

D: TRBD2
size: .
J: TRBJ2-7
V: TRBV28
CDR3: CASSTPSSGIRAEQYF
DNA: TGTGCCAGCAGCACGCCCTCTAGCGGGATACGGGCCGAGCAGTACTTC

D: TRBD2
size: .
J: TRBJ2-1
V: TRBV19
CDR3: CASIPGTSGIYEQFF
DNA: TGTGCCAGCATCCCGGGGACTAGCGGGATCTACGAGCAGTTCTTC